Below are 22 T cell receptor beta chains sequenced from a single sample in a study of T cell repertoires in ileal Crohn's disease. Time point described: inflamed ileum from the surgical specimen. Profiled with immunoSEQ multiplex PCR; TCRdb holds only in-frame clones, not every one. The top ten hold 8% to 13% of the sample, which has roughly 8,600 clones, roughly 85% seen once. The sequenced material came from ileal tissue. Receptors originate from an adult with Crohn's disease.

This rearrangement joins TRBV6-6 to TRBJ1-2; TRBD1 is a possible D gene (5 bases). The CDR3 contains 15 residues. Germline V gene sequence: CDR1 MNHNY, CDR2 SVGAGI (reference sequence). V was clipped by 2 bases and J by 6 bases, with 16 bases between them. The CDR3 protein is CASSYPAGRENGYTF. The CDR3 DNA reads as TGTGCCAGCAGTTACCCCGCAGGGAGAGAGAATGGCTACACCTTC.

The chain is built from TRBV4-2 and TRBJ2-1, with TRBD2 matching over 13 bases. Germline trimming cut 4 bases from V and 2 bases from J; bases unmatched to any gene: 2. The CDR3 contains 16 residues. Looked up from germline, CDR1 is LGHNA and CDR2 is YNFKEQ. CDR3 residues: CASSRGLAGAYNEQFF. Written as DNA, the CDR3 is TGTGCCAGCAGCCGAGGACTAGCGGGAGCCTACAATGAGCAGTTCTTC.

The J gene is TRBJ2-7, the V gene TRBV2; 8 positions agree with TRBD2. With 6 bases clipped from V and 2 bases from J, the junction kept 3 bases outside the gene matches. Germline V gives CDR1 SNHLY, CDR2 FYNNEI. This CDR3 contains 13 residues. This CDR3 is CASRSGSTYEQYF. CDR3 coding DNA: TGTGCCAGCAGGAGCGGGAGTACCTACGAGCAGTACTTC.

This chain uses TRBV10-3 with TRBJ2-2; TRBD2 agrees at 8 bases. Germline CDR1 and CDR2: ENHRY and SYGVKD. V trimming: 2 bases; J trimming: 5 bases; junction bases outside the gene matches: 16. This CDR3 contains 19 residues. The CDR3 coding sequence is TGTGCCATCAGTGAGAACCCGGGGGGGATGGCAGTGGTGACCGGGGAGCTGTTTTTT. Its protein product is CAISENPGGMAVVTGELFF.

Only a few counts were recorded for this clone. The chain joins TRBV6-1 to TRBJ2-7; TRBD1 or TRBD2 may be the D gene (5 bases each). Deletions cut 8 bases from V and 1 base from J, with 15 bases between. Germline CDR1 MNHNS, CDR2 SASEGT. The CDR3 is made up of 14 amino acids. CDR3 region: CASVQGRASYEQYF. DNA of the CDR3: TGTGCCAGCGTCCAGGGACGGGCTTCCTACGAGCAGTACTTC.

The gene calls are TRBV19 and TRBJ2-1; either TRBD1 or TRBD2 may supply D (5 bases each). Germline values: CDR1 LNHDA, CDR2 SQIVND (reference sequence). CDR3 length: 15 residues. V was cut by 8 bases and J by 9 bases, with 23 bases left in between. Here the CDR3 DNA reads TGTGCCAGTCTTGAAACTAGGGGTTGGCGGAGTGAGCAGTTCTTC. It encodes CASLETRGWRSEQFF.

The chain is built from TRBV30 and TRBJ2-7, with TRBD1 matching 9 bases. Germline V lookup: CDR1 GTSNPN, CDR2 SVGIG (reference sequence). This CDR3 region has 11 residues. CDR3 in DNA: TGTGCTCTGGGACAGGGTTACGAGCAGTACTTC. Its translation is CALGQGYEQYF.

The chain recombines TRBV27 with TRBJ1-6; tentative D call: TRBD1 (5 bases). In germline, CDR1 is MNHEY, CDR2 SMNVEV (reference sequence). V lost 3 bases and J lost 5, with 8 bases in between. This CDR3 is built from 14 residues. CDR3 nucleotide sequence: TGTGCCAGCAGTTTCGGCAGGGATAATTCACCCCTCCACTTT. This sequence encodes CASSFGRDNSPLHF.

The rearrangement joins TRBV30 to TRBJ1-3; D call uncertain. There are 13 residues in the CDR3. Per germline, CDR1 GTSNPN and CDR2 SVGIG (reference sequence). Trimming took 5 bases from V and 0 from J, leaving 8 bases between them. As DNA, the CDR3 is TGTGCCTGGCTAGCAGCCTCTGGAAACACCATATATTTT. Translated: CAWLAASGNTIYF.

This clone has just a few counts. This chain connects TRBV10-3 to TRBJ2-2; no clear D. The CDR3 is made up of 11 amino acids. Germline CDR1 is ENHRY and CDR2 is SYGVKD. The V gene lost 7 bases and the J gene lost 1 base, with 1 base spanning the gap. DNA of the CDR3: TGTGCCATCATGAACACCGGGGAGCTGTTTTTT. Translated: CAIMNTGELFF.

This clone was observed a few times. The genes are TRBV4-3 and TRBJ2-2; 7 nucleotides agree with TRBD1. V was clipped by 1 base and J by 2 bases; unmatched bases: 1. Looked up from germline, CDR1 is LGHNA and CDR2 is YSLEER. The length of the CDR3 is 15 residues. The CDR3 here is CASSQGDSNTGELFF. The CDR3 nucleotides are TGCGCCAGCAGCCAAGGGGACAGTAACACCGGGGAGCTGTTTTTT.

The V call is TRBV28, the J call TRBJ2-7; the D is unclear. Deletions cut 1 base from V and 9 bases from J, with 10 bases between. The CDR3 covers 12 residues. Per the germline V gene, CDR1 is MDHEN and CDR2 is SYDVKM. CDR3 protein: CASSLSSLGQYF. The CDR3 region has the DNA TGTGCCAGCAGTTTATCCTCCTTAGGGCAGTACTTC.

The rearrangement joins TRBV7-9 to TRBJ2-1, with 9 bases matching TRBD2. The germline V gene encodes CDR1 SEHNR and CDR2 FQNEAQ (reference sequence). This CDR3 contains 17 residues. J lost 0 bases, V lost 5 bases, and 8 bases had no gene match. CDR3 loop: CASSRTTSGSSYNEQFF. CDR3 DNA: TGTGCCAGCAGCCGAACGACTAGCGGTAGCTCCTACAATGAGCAGTTCTTC.

This clone has a handful of counts. CDR3 bases: TGTGCCACCAGCAGAGGAACAGAATCCTACGAGCAGTACTTC. Its protein is CATSRGTESYEQYF. The rearrangement links TRBV15 to TRBJ2-7; D gene unclear. This CDR3 is 14 amino acids long. The V gene's germline CDR1 is LNHNV and CDR2 YYDKDF (reference sequence). Trimming took off 1 base at V and 1 base at J, with 8 bases between the two ends.

This chain links TRBV4-2 with TRBJ1-6, with 12 bases identical to TRBD1. Germline V gene lookup returns CDR1 LGHNA and CDR2 YNFKEQ. The ends lost 8 bases at V and 6 bases at J; junction bases unmatched: 5. This CDR3 is built from 15 residues. The CDR3 nucleotides are TGTGCCAGCTCCCGGGACAGGGGGCTTAATTCACCCCTCCACTTT. Residues: CASSRDRGLNSPLHF.

The CDR3 nucleotides are TGTGCCAGTAGGGGCCAATCTGGGGCCAACGTCCTGACTTTC. It yields the protein CASRGQSGANVLTF. The chain combines TRBV19 with TRBJ2-6; D not certain. Trimming took 6 bases from V and 1 from J, leaving 7 bases between them. This CDR3 has 14 residues. The germline V gene has CDR1 LNHDA and CDR2 SQIVND (reference sequence).

This chain uses TRBV5-1 with TRBJ1-1, with D possibly matching TRBD1 (5 bases). There are 13 residues in the CDR3. Germline CDR1 is SGHRS and CDR2 is YFSETQ. V was shortened by 4 bases and J by 5 bases, with 12 bases between the two germline ends. CDR3 loop: CASSGRDGTEAFF. The CDR3 DNA sequence: TGCGCCAGCAGCGGCAGGGATGGGACTGAAGCTTTCTTT. The full variable domain, in which reference TRBV5-1 and TRBJ1-1 provide the parts outside the CDR3, is KAGVTQTPRYLIKTRGQQVTLSCSPISGHRSVSWYQQTPGQGLQFLFEYFSETQRNKGNFPGRFSGRQFSNSRSEMNVSTLELGDSALYLCASSGRDGTEAFFGQGTRLTVV.

The chain uses TRBV11-3 and TRBJ2-5, with D unresolved. This CDR3 is 16 amino acids long. V lost 1 base, J lost 1 base, and 13 bases lay in between. Per germline, CDR1 SGHNT and CDR2 YENEEA. The CDR3, as DNA: TGTGCCAGCAGCTTAGCCCTAGACTGGGCCCAAGAGACCCAGTACTTC. Protein sequence: CASSLALDWAQETQYF.

The chain recombines TRBV18 with TRBJ2-3; D possibly matches TRBD1 or TRBD2 (6 bases each). Germline values: CDR1 KGHSH, CDR2 LQKENI. Deletions cut 2 bases from V and 2 bases from J, with 17 bases between. The CDR3 contains 17 residues. CDR3 region: CASSPKGGMASTDTQYF. The CDR3 DNA reads TGTGCCAGCTCACCAAAAGGGGGGATGGCGTCCACAGATACGCAGTATTTT. The entire variable domain, with the rest obtained from reference TRBV18 and TRBJ2-3, is as follows: NAGVMQNPRHLVRRRGQEARLRCSPMKGHSHVYWYRQLPEEGLKFMVYLQKENIIDESGMPKERFSAEFPKEGPSILRIQQVVRGDSAAYFCASSPKGGMASTDTQYFGPGTRLTVL.

The V call is TRBV7-3, the J call TRBJ2-3; 9 bases agree with TRBD2. The CDR3 sequence is 15 residues long. CDR1 is SGHTA and CDR2 is FQGTGA in the germline V gene. The V and J ends lost 5 bases and 2 bases, in that order; junction bases with no gene match: 5. DNA of the CDR3: TGTGCCAGCAGCCCAGGACTAGCGCCCACAGATACGCAGTATTTT. Residues: CASSPGLAPTDTQYF.

CDR3 bases: TGTGCCAGCAGTTTATCAGCGGCTAGCGGGACCATCTCCTACGAGCAGTACTTC. Translating gives CASSLSAASGTISYEQYF. The chain uses TRBV27 and TRBJ2-7, with TRBD2 identical over 9 bases. Losses at the gene ends were 0 bases for V and 0 bases for J; bases not matched to a gene: 9. The germline V gene encodes CDR1 MNHEY and CDR2 SMNVEV (reference sequence). This CDR3 is 18 amino acids long.

The V call is TRBV7-2, the J call TRBJ2-7; 7 nucleotides line up with TRBD2. V lost 4 bases, J lost 3 bases, and 6 bases stayed unmatched. The CDR3 contains 14 residues. Germline values: CDR1 SGHTA, CDR2 FQGNSA. The CDR3 DNA sequence: TGTGCCAGCAGCTCCGGGGCGGGGGTCTACGAGCAGTACTTC. Protein sequence: CASSSGAGVYEQYF.